These 23 T cell receptor beta chains came from one sample sequenced in a study of glioma-infiltrating T cells. The iRepertoire nested amplicon-rescue multiplex PCR amplified TCR alpha and beta CDR3s from RNA. TCRdb fed the multiplex PCR reads into MiXCR, producing one record per CDR3 protein. Of roughly 350,000 distinct CDR3 sequences detected, around 45% appear once; the ten largest clones hold around 11%. The sample taken for sequencing was glioma tissue, nonneoplastic brain tissue, or PBMCs (not recorded which). The origin of the receptors is a human donor with low-grade glioma or glioblastoma, undergoing nonglioma brain surgery, or in good health (not recorded which).

Remarks on this clonotype: A much larger clone differs from this one at a single base, so this may be a read error. The chain is built from TRBV28 and TRBJ2-7; 7 bases agree with TRBD1. CDR3 length: 16 amino acids. In germline, CDR1 is MDHEN, CDR2 SYDVKM. Trimming at V came to 8 bases and at J to 7 bases, leaving 20 bases not matched to a gene. As DNA, the CDR3 is TGTGCCAGCGGGCGACAGGGTTTCGGAACCTACAATGAGCAGTACTTC. It encodes CASGRQGFGTYNEQYF.

V and J are TRBV4-2 and TRBJ2-1; 15 bases are a match to TRBD2. This CDR3 region has 18 residues. V was clipped by 4 bases and J by 4 bases; unmatched bases: 8. Germline V gene sequence: CDR1 LGHNA, CDR2 YNFKEQ. CDR3 in amino acids: CASSRTSGRAFTYNEQFF. As DNA, the CDR3 is TGTGCCAGCAGCCGGACTAGCGGGAGGGCTTTCACTTACAATGAGCAGTTCTTC.

The table lists this clonotype with a count of one. A clone one base away is much larger, so this may be a read error. The rearrangement uses TRBV27 and TRBJ2-7; 12 positions match TRBD2. This CDR3 is 15 amino acids long. CDR1 is MNHEY and CDR2 is SMNVEV in the germline V gene (reference sequence). The CDR3 nucleotides read TGTGCCAGCAGTTTGACGACTAGCGGGAGTTACGAGCAGTGCTTC. It codes for CASSLTTSGSYEQCF.

The table lists this clonotype with many counts. This rearrangement joins TRBV28 to TRBJ2-3, with TRBD2 as a possible D gene (6 bases). This CDR3 has 14 amino acids. The V and J ends lost 3 bases and 4 bases respectively, with 11 bases between them. Germline lookup yields CDR1 MDHEN and CDR2 SYDVKM. The CDR3 spells CASSFQGLADTQYF. In nucleotides, the CDR3 is TGTGCCAGCAGTTTCCAGGGACTTGCAGATACGCAGTATTTT.

This clonotype was recorded a few times. The chain recombines TRBV6-1 with TRBJ2-7, with TRBD2 matching 9 bases. V was pared by 5 bases and J by 6 bases, with 11 bases of the junction left unmatched. This CDR3 has 15 amino acids. From germline, CDR1 is MNHNS and CDR2 SASEGT. The DNA of the CDR3 is TGTGCCAGCAGTACCCTCGGCGGGAGGGCCTTCGAGCAGTACTTC. It translates to CASSTLGGRAFEQYF.

This chain uses TRBV28 with TRBJ2-7, with a tentative D call TRBD1 (5 bases). The CDR3 runs 13 residues. Germline CDR1 MDHEN, CDR2 SYDVKM. V gave up 7 bases and J gave up 8 bases, with 18 bases separating them. CDR3 DNA: TGTGCCAGCACCGCAGACAGATTCGAAAAGCAGTACTTC. Protein product: CASTADRFEKQYF. Complete variable domain (other parts from reference TRBV28 and TRBJ2-7): DVKVTQSSRYLVKRTGEKVFLECVQDMDHENMFWYRQDPGLGLRLIYFSYDVKMKEKGDIPEGYSVSREKKERFSLILESASTNQTSMYLCASTADRFEKQYFGPGTRLTVT.

This clonotype occurred a few times. One end of the junction varies from germline; a read error may be responsible. The gene calls are TRBV4-1 and TRBJ2-3; 8 nucleotides agree with TRBD2. The CDR3 loop spans 14 amino acids. Germline V gene lookup returns CDR1 MGHRA and CDR2 YSYEKL. The chain's CDR3 is CASSPTGGSDTQYF. CDR3 nucleotides: TGTGCCAGCAGCCCAACGGGAGGGTCAGATACGCAGTATTTT.

This clonotype was counted at least ten times. V usage is TRBV4-2 and J usage is TRBJ2-7, with 9 positions matching TRBD2. The CDR3 is 15 amino acids. CDR1 is LGHNA and CDR2 is YNFKEQ in the germline V gene. V lost 0 bases, J lost 4 bases, and 4 bases stayed unmatched. CDR3 residues: CASSQDSGSMYEQYF. CDR3 DNA sequence: TGTGCCAGCAGCCAAGATAGCGGGAGTATGTACGAGCAGTACTTC.

About this clonotype itself: As the CDR3 is not closed by the conserved phenylalanine or tryptophan, this likely results from a read error. J is TRBJ1-1 and V is TRBV7-2, with 8 nucleotides matching TRBD1. V lost 5 bases and J lost 0; bases outside the gene matches: 11. Germline lookup yields CDR1 SGHTA and CDR2 FQGNSA. The CDR3 is made up of 17 amino acids. CDR3 residues: CASSPTGTGAMNTEAFL. As DNA, the CDR3 is TGTGCCAGCAGCCCAACCGGGACAGGCGCTATGAACACTGAAGCTTTCCTT.

The chain has TRBV5-4 and TRBJ2-5; no clear D. The V end lost 0 bases, the J end lost 1 base, and 4 bases lay between the germline ends. Germline assignment: CDR1 SGHNT and CDR2 YYREEE (reference sequence). The CDR3 extends over 13 amino acids. CDR3 region: CASSLETQETQYF. In DNA, the CDR3 is TGTGCCAGCAGCTTGGAAACCCAAGAGACCCAGTACTTC. The whole variable domain, remainder taken from reference TRBV5-4 and TRBJ2-5, is ETGVTQSPTHLIKTRGQQVTLRCSSQSGHNTVSWYQQALGQGPQFIFQYYREEENGRGNFPPRFSGLQFPNYSSELNVNALELDDSALYLCASSLETQETQYFGPGTRLLVL.

A few counts support this clonotype. The chain links TRBV19 to TRBJ1-2; TRBD1 aligns across 9 bases. This CDR3 is 12 amino acids long. V gave up 5 bases and J gave up 9 bases; unmatched junction bases: 4. Germline V gene data show CDR1 as LNHDA and CDR2 as SQIVND (reference sequence). The CDR3 nucleotides are TGTGCCAGTAGTCCGACAGGGGGAAGCTACACCTTC. As protein: CASSPTGGSYTF.

V is TRBV12-3 or TRBV12-4 and J is TRBJ2-1, with D possibly matching TRBD2 (5 bases). The CDR3 contains 13 residues. Trimming took off 1 base at V and 6 bases at J, with 7 bases between the two ends. The CDR3, as DNA: TGTGCCAGCAGTTTAGAGGGAGTCAATGAGCAGTTCTTC. Its translation is CASSLEGVNEQFF.

V and J are TRBV7-2 and TRBJ1-1, with D maybe TRBD1 (5 bases). Germline CDR1 is SGHTA and CDR2 is FQGNSA. The ends were cut back, 2 bases at V and 4 bases at J, with 20 bases in the middle. This CDR3 spans 17 amino acids. DNA for the CDR3: TGTGCCAGCAGCTTAACAGGCCCCGGGCCCTATGGCACTGAAGCTTTCTTT. Translating it yields CASSLTGPGPYGTEAFF.

With respect to this clonotype: Being one base from a much bigger clone, this may be a read error. The chain couples TRBV6-2 or TRBV6-3 to TRBJ2-5; 7 bases agree with TRBD1. Unmatched junction bases numbered 11, after V lost 6 bases and J lost 1 base. Germline V gene sequence: CDR1 MNHEY, CDR2 SVGEGT. The CDR3 is 16 residues long. The CDR3 DNA is TGTGCCAGCAGATACCCGAACAGGGGTATCCAAGAGACCCAGTACTTC. Amino acid sequence: CASRYPNRGIQETQYF.

Details on this clonotype: It may be a read error: a sequence one base away is much more abundant. The rearrangement uses TRBV6-2 or TRBV6-3 and TRBJ2-1; D may be TRBD1 (5 bases). Trimming pared 8 bases from V and 2 bases from J, leaving 10 bases between. In germline, CDR1 is MNHEY, CDR2 SVGEGT. CDR3 size: 13 residues. The DNA for the CDR3 is TGTGCCAGCGAGTGGGGCACCTACAATGAGCAGTTCTTC. Its translation: CASEWGTYNEQFF.

The chain links TRBV27 to TRBJ2-1, with 9 bases matching TRBD1. The CDR3 extends over 15 amino acids. Germline V gene data show CDR1 as MNHEY and CDR2 as SMNVEV (reference sequence). Unmatched junction bases numbered 8, after V lost 6 bases and J lost 5 bases. DNA for the CDR3: TGTGCCAGCAGCCCCCGGGACAGGGAGGACAATGAGCAGTTCTTC. This encodes CASSPRDREDNEQFF.

The chain joins TRBV6-5 to TRBJ2-7, with D uncertain. Germline lookup yields CDR1 MNHEY and CDR2 SVGAGI. Trimming took off 6 bases at V and 3 bases at J, with 21 bases between the two ends. CDR3 length equals 16 residues. Here the CDR3 DNA reads TGTGCCAGCAGCTCACTCGAAATAGTAAAGGACTACGAGCAGTACTTC. Its translation is CASSSLEIVKDYEQYF.

The V call is TRBV20-1, the J call TRBJ1-5; D is uncertain. The CDR3 is 17 amino acids. Germline V gene sequence: CDR1 DFQATT, CDR2 SNEGSKA (reference sequence). Deletions cut 4 bases from V and 3 bases from J, with 22 bases between. In DNA form, the CDR3 reads TGCAGTGCTATCCCCTTCTGGGTGGCACCGGCCAATCAGCCCCAGCATTTT. The encoded protein is CSAIPFWVAPANQPQHF.

The count of this clonotype is one. A clone one base away is much larger, so this may be a read error. This chain connects TRBV6-2 or TRBV6-3 to TRBJ1-2; D call uncertain. Trimming took 5 bases from V and 3 from J, leaving 13 bases between them. This CDR3 has 14 residues. Per germline, CDR1 MNHEY and CDR2 SVGEGT. Written as DNA, the CDR3 is TGTGCCAGCAGTCACCCTAGGACGTACTATGGCTACACCTTC. It encodes CASSHPRTYYGYTF.

The chain is built from TRBV20-1 and TRBJ2-7; D gene ambiguous. Germline loops: CDR1 DFQATT, CDR2 SNEGSKA (reference sequence). This CDR3 is 12 amino acids long. V was pared by 3 bases and J by 2 bases, with 8 bases between. For the CDR3, the DNA is TGCAGTGCTAGTGCCGGTGCCTACGAGCAGTACTTC. Amino acid sequence: CSASAGAYEQYF.

This clonotype was seen repeatedly, ten times or more. The chain uses TRBV27 and TRBJ2-1; D tentatively reads TRBD1 or TRBD2 (5 bases each). This CDR3 contains 12 residues. V was pared by 3 bases and J by 7 bases, with 7 bases between. Germline V gene data show CDR1 as MNHEY and CDR2 as SMNVEV (reference sequence). CDR3 sequence: CASSLGRNEQFF. The CDR3 DNA follows: TGTGCCAGCAGTTTGGGACGGAATGAGCAGTTCTTC.

Points on this clonotype: One base away lies a much larger clone, so this may be a sequencing read error. The CDR3 nucleotides read TGCGCCAGCAGCCAAGATCACCCAGGGCTGGTGTTAGATACGCAGTATTTT. It encodes CASSQDHPGLVLDTQYF. This rearrangement joins TRBV4-1 to TRBJ2-3; perhaps TRBD1 as D (5 bases). The CDR3 loop spans 17 amino acids. Germline V gene data show CDR1 as MGHRA and CDR2 as YSYEKL. Trimming shortened V by 0 bases and J by 5 bases, and 18 bases separated the two germline ends.

Remarks on this clonotype: This may arise from a read error, as a much more abundant clone is one base away. The gene calls are TRBV27 and TRBJ2-3, with 7 bases aligning to TRBD1. The DNA matches TRBJ1-5 better at its end, which makes the J call doubtful. The germline gives CDR1 MNHEY, CDR2 SMNVEV (reference sequence). The CDR3 has 14 residues. The CDR3 is CASRSLGGTDTQHF. In DNA form, the CDR3 reads TGTGCCAGCAGGTCTTTAGGGGGGACAGATACGCAGCATTTT.